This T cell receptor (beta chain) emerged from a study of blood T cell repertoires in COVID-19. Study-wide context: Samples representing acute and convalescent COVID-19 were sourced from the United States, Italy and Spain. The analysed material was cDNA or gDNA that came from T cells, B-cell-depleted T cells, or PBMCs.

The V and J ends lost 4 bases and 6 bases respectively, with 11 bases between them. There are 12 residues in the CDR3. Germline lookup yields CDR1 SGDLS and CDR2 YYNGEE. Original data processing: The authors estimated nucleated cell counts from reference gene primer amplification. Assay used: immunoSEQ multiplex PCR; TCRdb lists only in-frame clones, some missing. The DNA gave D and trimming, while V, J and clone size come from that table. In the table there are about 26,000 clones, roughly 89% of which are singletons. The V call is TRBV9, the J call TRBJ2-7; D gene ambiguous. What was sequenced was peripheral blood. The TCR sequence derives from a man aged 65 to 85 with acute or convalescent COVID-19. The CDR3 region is CASSPGTVEQYF. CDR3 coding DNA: TGTGCCAGCAGCCCTGGTACGGTCGAGCAGTACTTC. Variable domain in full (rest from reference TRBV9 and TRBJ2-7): DSGVTQTPKHLITATGQRVTLRCSPRSGDLSVYWYQQSLDQGLQFLIQYYNGEERAKGNILERFSAQQFPDLHSELNLSSLELGDSALYFCASSPGTVEQYFGPGTRLTVT.